Shown below are 19 T cell receptor beta chains from a single sample sequenced in a study of Ad26.COV2.S vaccination and SARS-CoV-2 variants. Sequencing was performed with immunoSEQ multiplex PCR; in TCRdb, only in-frame clones are kept and a portion is missing. In the table there are just over 350,000 clones, roughly nine tenths of which are singletons. Source: peripheral blood, taken after recovery from COVID-19. The receptors originated from a human donor who had recovered from COVID-19.

This clone was counted a single time. The chain is built from TRBV7-9 and TRBJ1-4; TRBD1 matches 9 bases. The trim removed 1 base at V and 2 bases at J, leaving 2 bases unmatched. Germline-derived CDR1 and CDR2 are SEHNR and FQNEAQ (reference sequence). This CDR3 is built from 16 residues. CDR3 in amino acids: CASSLGTGETNEKLFF. The CDR3 nucleotides are TGTGCCAGCAGCTTAGGGACAGGGGAGACTAATGAAAAACTGTTTTTT.

J is TRBJ1-6 and V is TRBV10-3; D remains ambiguous. Per the germline V gene, CDR1 is ENHRY and CDR2 is SYGVKD. The CDR3 loop spans 13 amino acids. The V gene lost 0 bases and the J gene lost 9 bases, with 6 bases spanning the gap. The DNA of the CDR3 is TGTGCCATCAGTGAGTCGGTGGGTTCACCCCTCCACTTT. Its protein is CAISESVGSPLHF.

This clone was seen only once. The CDR3 region is CASSVQETQYF. For the CDR3, the DNA is TGTGCCAGCAGCGTCCAAGAGACCCAGTACTTC. The genes are TRBV7-9 and TRBJ2-5; no clear D gene. CDR3 size: 11 residues. Trimming left V 5 bases short and J 1 base short, with 2 bases between. CDR1 is SEHNR, CDR2 FQNEAQ, per germline (reference sequence).

The gene calls are TRBV18 and TRBJ2-1; D remains ambiguous. The germline V gene has CDR1 KGHSH and CDR2 LQKENI. Trimming took off 5 bases at V and 9 bases at J, with 11 bases between the two ends. The CDR3 is 12 residues long. The CDR3 nucleotides are TGTGCCAGCTCAGCACTGGCAGGTGAGCAGTTCTTC. Translation: CASSALAGEQFF.

The chain joins TRBV15 to TRBJ1-1; D not certain. CDR3 length: 15 residues. Germline V gene sequence: CDR1 LNHNV, CDR2 YYDKDF (reference sequence). V dropped 0 bases and J dropped 0 bases, with 8 bases sitting between them. The CDR3 sequence is CATSRDGRLNTEAFF. The CDR3 DNA reads TGTGCCACCAGCAGAGATGGACGGCTGAACACTGAAGCTTTCTTT.

The chain is built from TRBV20-1 and TRBJ2-1, with TRBD1 matching 8 bases. Germline trimming cut 7 bases from V and 10 bases from J; bases unmatched to any gene: 6. Germline V gene lookup returns CDR1 DFQATT and CDR2 SNEGSKA (reference sequence). There are 11 residues in the CDR3. The CDR3 is CSVTGGGEQFF. The CDR3 DNA is TGCAGTGTTACAGGGGGTGGAGAGCAGTTCTTC.

The chain links TRBV7-8 to TRBJ2-7; no firm D call. V was pared by 0 bases and J by 7 bases, with 13 bases between. The CDR3 is 14 amino acids. The germline CDR1 and CDR2 sequences are SGHVS and FQNEAQ. The CDR3 loop is CASSLALSSGEQYF. DNA of the CDR3: TGTGCCAGCAGCTTAGCGTTATCCTCCGGGGAGCAGTACTTC. The variable domain in full, with the rest retrieved from reference TRBV7-8 and TRBJ2-7, is GAGVSQSPRYKVAKRGQDVALRCDPISGHVSLFWYQQALGQGPEFLTYFQNEAQLDKSGLPSDRFFAERPEGSVSTLKIQRTQQEDSAVYLCASSLALSSGEQYFGPGTRLTVT.

This clone was seen only once. CDR3 sequence: CASSPRNRANTGELFF. The CDR3 coding sequence is TGTGCCAGCAGCCCCCGGAACAGGGCGAACACCGGGGAGCTGTTTTTT. This chain uses TRBV7-6 with TRBJ2-2; a possible D gene is TRBD1 (6 bases). V was pared by 5 bases and J by 0 bases, with 13 bases between. CDR3 size: 16 residues. CDR1 is SGHVS, CDR2 FNYEAQ, per germline.

The chain uses TRBV5-6 and TRBJ2-7; 8 positions agree with TRBD1. This CDR3 is 16 amino acids long. J lost 4 bases, V lost 0 bases, and 9 bases had no gene match. CDR1 is SGHDT, CDR2 YYEEEE, per germline. The CDR3 here is CASSLGPGQVIYEQYF. The CDR3 DNA is TGTGCCAGCAGCTTGGGGCCGGGACAGGTTATATACGAGCAGTACTTC.

The V and J genes are TRBV27 and TRBJ2-1; D gene ambiguous. Germline assignment: CDR1 MNHEY and CDR2 SMNVEV (reference sequence). The CDR3 sequence is 14 residues long. V dropped 7 bases and J dropped 4 bases, with 14 bases sitting between them. CDR3 loop: CASMQFSGYNEQFF. The CDR3 region has the DNA TGTGCCAGCATGCAGTTTTCGGGTTACAATGAGCAGTTCTTC.

This clone was counted only a few times. This rearrangement joins TRBV6-4 to TRBJ2-3, with 7 bases aligning to TRBD2. The length of the CDR3 is 16 residues. With 2 bases clipped from V and 0 bases from J, the junction kept 5 bases outside the gene matches. From germline, CDR1 is MRHNA and CDR2 SNTAGT. The CDR3 DNA is TGTGCCAGCAGTGACGTAGCGGGCTCTAGCACAGATACGCAGTATTTT. It specifies CASSDVAGSSTDTQYF.

The rearrangement uses TRBV2 and TRBJ2-7; D not certain. The length of the CDR3 is 15 residues. Trimming pared 1 base from V and 0 bases from J, leaving 10 bases between. Germline V gene sequence: CDR1 SNHLY, CDR2 FYNNEI. The CDR3 coding sequence is TGTGCCAGCAGTGAAGAAGAACTGCCCTCCTACGAGCAGTACTTC. Its translation is CASSEEELPSYEQYF.

V gene TRBV9 combines with J gene TRBJ2-2; D is possibly TRBD2 (6 bases). CDR3 size: 16 residues. V shed 0 bases and J shed 4 bases, with 13 bases lying between them. Germline assignment: CDR1 SGDLS and CDR2 YYNGEE. The CDR3 DNA reads as TGTGCCAGCAGCGTAGGGTCGGGCGGGGTCACCGGGGAGCTGTTTTTT. It codes for CASSVGSGGVTGELFF.

This clone came up once. V and J are TRBV7-2 and TRBJ2-7, with 9 bases aligning to TRBD2. The CDR3 is 17 amino acids. CDR1 is SGHTA and CDR2 is FQGNSA in the germline V gene. V lost 3 bases, J lost 1 base, and 10 bases stayed unmatched. The CDR3 here is CASSFRSRLAGSYEQYF. CDR3 DNA: TGTGCCAGCAGCTTTCGTTCCCGGCTAGCGGGGTCCTACGAGCAGTACTTC.

A note on this clone: Other DNA sequences in this specimen translate into the identical CDR3. The V and J genes are TRBV5-4 and TRBJ2-7; 11 bases line up with TRBD1. The CDR3 has 14 residues. The germline V gene encodes CDR1 SGHNT and CDR2 YYREEE (reference sequence). Trimming removed 4 bases from V and 3 bases from J; junction bases left unmatched: 3. The CDR3 coding sequence is TGTGCCAGCAGCCCGGGGACAGGGGGCTACGAGCAGTACTTC. Translating it yields CASSPGTGGYEQYF.

The chain carries TRBV14 and TRBJ1-2; the match to TRBD1 covers 9 bases. CDR3 length: 16 amino acids. V lost 1 base and J lost 2; bases outside the gene matches: 5. Germline-derived CDR1 and CDR2 are SGHDN and FVKESK. CDR3 region: CASSQGIQGANYGYTF. CDR3 nucleotides: TGTGCCAGCAGCCAAGGAATACAGGGGGCCAACTATGGCTACACCTTC. Filled out from reference TRBV14 and TRBJ1-2, the complete variable domain reads EAGVTQFPSHSVIEKGQTVTLRCDPISGHDNLYWYRRVMGKEIKFLLHFVKESKQDESGMPNNRFLAERTGGTYSTLKVQPAELEDSGVYFCASSQGIQGANYGYTFGSGTRLTVV.

This clone appeared once. The V gene is TRBV6-2 or TRBV6-3, the J gene TRBJ1-1; D perhaps matches TRBD1 (5 bases). Trimming cost V 4 bases and J 5 bases, with 11 bases left between them. The CDR3 runs to 13 residues. CDR1 MNHEY and CDR2 SVGEGT come from the germline V gene. The chain's CDR3 is CASSFLRGTEAFF. CDR3 in DNA: TGTGCCAGCAGTTTTTTAAGGGGAACTGAAGCTTTCTTT.

V and J are TRBV19 and TRBJ2-5; D unresolved. V was clipped by 4 bases and J by 2 bases, with 8 bases between them. Germline CDR1 is LNHDA and CDR2 is SQIVND (reference sequence). This CDR3 spans 13 amino acids. CDR3 region: CASSNTRQETQYF. In DNA form, the CDR3 reads TGTGCCAGTAGTAACACACGTCAAGAGACCCAGTACTTC. Full variable domain (missing parts from reference TRBV19 and TRBJ2-5): DGGITQSPKYLFRKEGQNVTLSCEQNLNHDAMYWYRQDPGQGLRLIYYSQIVNDFQKGDIAEGYSVSREKKESFPLTVTSAQKNPTAFYLCASSNTRQETQYFGPGTRLLVL.

The V call is TRBV5-1, the J call TRBJ2-1; no firm D call. Between the trimmed V and J ends, which lost 0 bases and 1 base, there was a span of 11 bases. Germline CDR1 is SGHRS and CDR2 is YFSETQ. CDR3 length equals 16 residues. The CDR3 loop is CASSLDSPASYNEQFF. In DNA, the CDR3 is TGCGCCAGCAGCTTGGATAGCCCCGCTTCCTACAATGAGCAGTTCTTC.